These T cell receptor beta chains were read from a single sample in a study of OX40 agonist ivuxolimab in advanced cancers. Profiling relied on immunoSEQ multiplex PCR, and the TCRdb table lists in-frame clones only, not all of them. Among about 76,000 clones, 75% to 85% were seen once, and the ten largest hold about 0.6%. The sequences come from CD4+ or CD8+ T cells sorted from blood, collected in a trial of the OX40 agonist ivuxolimab. These receptors were obtained from an adult with an advanced solid tumor such as melanoma, head and neck, liver or kidney cancer. Both conserved end residues are part of each CDR3. Each record gives: clone size, D gene, V gene, J gene, CDR3 DNA, CDR3 protein. D genes are given only for firm matches. Only part of the rows carry a size: once, few, many, or a class if the clone is expanded.

size: .
D: TRBD2
V: TRBV12-5
J: TRBJ2-5
DNA: TGTGCTAGTGGCCCCGGGGGGGCCGTAGAGACCCAGTACTTC
CDR3: CASGPGGAVETQYF

size: .
D: TRBD1
V: TRBV18
J: TRBJ2-2
DNA: TGTGCCAGCTCACCAACAGGGGTTCGCACCGGGGAGCTGTTTTTT
CDR3: CASSPTGVRTGELFF

size: .
D: .
V: TRBV7-8
J: TRBJ2-3
DNA: TGTGCCAGCAGCTTAAGGGACGGTAGCACAGATACGCAGTATTTT
CDR3: CASSLRDGSTDTQYF

size: .
D: .
V: TRBV25-1
J: TRBJ1-6
DNA: TGTGCCAGCAGTGTCCGGTCAGGCGATTCACCCCTCCACTTT
CDR3: CASSVRSGDSPLHF

size: .
D: TRBD1
V: TRBV11-1
J: TRBJ2-7
DNA: TGTGCCAGCAGCGGTCAACAGGGGGCTTTCTACGAGCAGTACTTC
CDR3: CASSGQQGAFYEQYF

size: once
D: TRBD2
V: TRBV7-8
J: TRBJ2-3
DNA: TGTGCCAGCACCATCGTCCGGCTAGCGGGCACAGATACGCAGTATTTT
CDR3: CASTIVRLAGTDTQYF

size: .
D: .
V: TRBV7-9
J: TRBJ1-2
DNA: TGTGCCAGCAGCCCAGCCCCAGAAGGCTACACCTTC
CDR3: CASSPAPEGYTF

size: .
D: .
V: TRBV7-7
J: TRBJ2-3
DNA: TGTGCCAGCAGCCCCCAGGTTGGGGGGATGCATACGCAGTATTTT
CDR3: CASSPQVGGMHTQYF

size: .
D: TRBD1
V: TRBV30
J: TRBJ2-3
DNA: TGTGCCTGGACCCAGACAGGGAGAGTTACAGATACGCAGTATTTT
CDR3: CAWTQTGRVTDTQYF

size: .
D: TRBD2
V: TRBV18
J: TRBJ2-1
DNA: TGTGCCAGCTCACCGGGATCGGGAGGATCTAACTACAATGAGCAGTTCTTC
CDR3: CASSPGSGGSNYNEQFF

size: .
D: TRBD1
V: TRBV5-4
J: TRBJ1-3
DNA: TGTGCCAGCAGCCCGAGACCAGGGTGGGACAGGGGCATCTCTGGAAACACCATATATTTT
CDR3: CASSPRPGWDRGISGNTIYF

size: .
D: TRBD1
V: TRBV7-2
J: TRBJ1-1
DNA: TGTGCCAGCAGCCCAGGGATAGGACAGGGGGGTAGGACTGAAGCTTTCTTT
CDR3: CASSPGIGQGGRTEAFF

size: .
D: .
V: TRBV2
J: TRBJ2-5
DNA: TGTGCCAGCGGACCGATTAGCTGGGAGACCCAGTACTTC
CDR3: CASGPISWETQYF

size: .
D: TRBD1
V: TRBV5-1
J: TRBJ2-2
DNA: TGCGCCAGCAAGGGACAGCCTACTGCCGGGGAGCTGTTTTTT
CDR3: CASKGQPTAGELFF

size: .
D: TRBD1
V: TRBV5-6
J: TRBJ2-1
DNA: TGTGCCAGCAGCTTGGTTCCGGACAGGCCCTACAATGAGCAGTTCTTC
CDR3: CASSLVPDRPYNEQFF

size: .
D: .
V: TRBV9
J: TRBJ1-1
DNA: TGTGCCAGCAGCGTACCGTTTCTGAACACTGAAGCTTTCTTT
CDR3: CASSVPFLNTEAFF

size: .
D: TRBD1
V: TRBV4-1
J: TRBJ2-1
DNA: TGCGCCAGCAGCTACCCGGGACAGGGAATCGGGCAGTTCTTC
CDR3: CASSYPGQGIGQFF

size: .
D: .
V: TRBV7-9
J: TRBJ2-7
DNA: TGTGCCAGCAGCCCACATGGCTTGGGTAGCCCGAGGGACTACGAGCAGTACTTC
CDR3: CASSPHGLGSPRDYEQYF

size: .
D: .
V: TRBV30
J: TRBJ2-7
DNA: TGTGCCTGGACACAGGGAGCCTACGAGCAGTACTTC
CDR3: CAWTQGAYEQYF

size: .
D: .
V: TRBV7-2
J: TRBJ1-2
DNA: TGTGCCAGCAGCTTATTTGGGGTACCTGGCTACACCTTC
CDR3: CASSLFGVPGYTF

size: .
D: TRBD2
V: TRBV7-3
J: TRBJ2-7
DNA: TGTGCCAGCAGCCTCGGGACTAGCGGGGACTACGAGCAGTACTTC
CDR3: CASSLGTSGDYEQYF

size: few
D: .
V: TRBV7-8
J: TRBJ1-5
DNA: TGTGCCAGCAGCTTAGGGGGGGAGGGCAATCAGCCCCAGCATTTT
CDR3: CASSLGGEGNQPQHF

size: .
D: .
V: TRBV6-5
J: TRBJ1-2
DNA: TGTGCCAGCAGCACGGCTACCTATGGCTACACCTTC
CDR3: CASSTATYGYTF

size: .
D: .
V: TRBV29-1
J: TRBJ2-7
DNA: TGCAGCGTTGGTAGGGACCTTGTCGAGCAGTACTTC
CDR3: CSVGRDLVEQYF

size: .
D: .
V: TRBV7-2
J: TRBJ2-1
DNA: TGTGCCAGCAGCAAAAGCGGGCCCCAGGCCTACAATGAGCAGTTCTTC
CDR3: CASSKSGPQAYNEQFF

size: .
D: .
V: TRBV6-5
J: TRBJ2-7
DNA: TGTGCCAGCAGTTACTCTCACAGGGAGTCCTACGAGCAGTACTTC
CDR3: CASSYSHRESYEQYF

size: .
D: TRBD1
V: TRBV5-7
J: TRBJ1-1
DNA: TGTGCCAGCAGCTTCATCGTGGCAGGGGGCAGGTGGACTGAAGCTTTCTTT
CDR3: CASSFIVAGGRWTEAFF

size: medium-sized
D: .
V: TRBV30
J: TRBJ1-1
DNA: TGTGCCTGGAGTGTAACGGTGAACACTGAAGCTTTCTTT
CDR3: CAWSVTVNTEAFF

size: once
D: TRBD2
V: TRBV6-5
J: TRBJ2-7
DNA: TGTGCCAGCAGTTACTCCGCGAGCGGGGGGGCCTACGAGCAGTACTTC
CDR3: CASSYSASGGAYEQYF

size: .
D: .
V: TRBV11-2
J: TRBJ2-7
DNA: TGTGCCAGCAGCTCCACCCTAGCCCGAGACTCCTACGAGCAGTACTTC
CDR3: CASSSTLARDSYEQYF

size: .
D: .
V: TRBV11-2
J: TRBJ2-2
DNA: TGTGCCAGCAGCTCACCTCGCTTACTCGGGGAGCTGTTTTTT
CDR3: CASSSPRLLGELFF

size: .
D: TRBD1
V: TRBV5-1
J: TRBJ2-1
DNA: TGCGCCAGCAGCGCAGGGGGAAGCGTCGGGAATGAGCAGTTCTTC
CDR3: CASSAGGSVGNEQFF

size: once
D: TRBD1
V: TRBV5-4
J: TRBJ1-2
DNA: TGTGCCAGCAGCCCGGGACAGGGGGCTGAAGCGACGGGCTACACCTTC
CDR3: CASSPGQGAEATGYTF

size: once
D: TRBD2
V: TRBV9
J: TRBJ2-3
DNA: TGTGCCAGCAGCGTAGGGATAGCGGGGGTGGATACGCAGTATTTT
CDR3: CASSVGIAGVDTQYF

size: .
D: .
V: TRBV7-2
J: TRBJ2-3
DNA: TGTGCCAGCAGCTTAGGTGTAGATACGCAGTATTTT
CDR3: CASSLGVDTQYF

size: .
D: .
V: TRBV7-2
J: TRBJ1-1
DNA: TGTGCCAGCAGCCCCCGCCCGGGGGAAAGCACTGAAGCTTTCTTT
CDR3: CASSPRPGESTEAFF

size: .
D: TRBD1
V: TRBV12-5
J: TRBJ1-1
DNA: TGTGCTAGTGGTTTGGGGACAACAGGGGGTGGCACTGAAGCTTTCTTT
CDR3: CASGLGTTGGGTEAFF

size: .
D: .
V: TRBV5-6
J: TRBJ2-7
DNA: TGTGCCAGCAGTTCCGGGACCTACGAGCAGTACTTC
CDR3: CASSSGTYEQYF